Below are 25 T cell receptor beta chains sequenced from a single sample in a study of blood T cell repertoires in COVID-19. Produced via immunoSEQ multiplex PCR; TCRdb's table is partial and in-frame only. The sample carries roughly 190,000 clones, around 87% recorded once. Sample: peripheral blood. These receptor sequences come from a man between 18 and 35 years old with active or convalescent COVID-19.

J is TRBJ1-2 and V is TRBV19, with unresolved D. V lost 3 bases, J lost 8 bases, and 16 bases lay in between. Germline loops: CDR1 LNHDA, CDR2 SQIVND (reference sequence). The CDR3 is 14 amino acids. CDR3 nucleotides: TGTGCCAGTAGTATTAAACCAGGCCTTGGAGGCTACACCTTC. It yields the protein CASSIKPGLGGYTF.

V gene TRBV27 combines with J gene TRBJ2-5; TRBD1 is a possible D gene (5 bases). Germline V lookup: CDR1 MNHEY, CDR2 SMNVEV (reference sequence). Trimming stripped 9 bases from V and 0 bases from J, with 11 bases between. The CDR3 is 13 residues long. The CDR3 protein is CASCPDNQETQYF. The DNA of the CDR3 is TGTGCCAGTTGCCCGGACAACCAAGAGACCCAGTACTTC.

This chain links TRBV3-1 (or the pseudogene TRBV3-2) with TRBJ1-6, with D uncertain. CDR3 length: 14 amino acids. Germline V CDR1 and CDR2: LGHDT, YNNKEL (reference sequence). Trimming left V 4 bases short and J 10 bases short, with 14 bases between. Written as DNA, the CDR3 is TGTGCCAGCAGCCTCACCCCGCGGGAATCACCCCTCCACTTT. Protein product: CASSLTPRESPLHF.

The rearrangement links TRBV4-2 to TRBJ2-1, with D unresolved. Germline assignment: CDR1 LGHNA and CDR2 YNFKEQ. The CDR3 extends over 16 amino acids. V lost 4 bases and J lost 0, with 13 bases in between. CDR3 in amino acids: CASSPRVWSSYNEQFF. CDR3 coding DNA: TGTGCCAGCAGCCCACGGGTGTGGAGCTCCTACAATGAGCAGTTCTTC.

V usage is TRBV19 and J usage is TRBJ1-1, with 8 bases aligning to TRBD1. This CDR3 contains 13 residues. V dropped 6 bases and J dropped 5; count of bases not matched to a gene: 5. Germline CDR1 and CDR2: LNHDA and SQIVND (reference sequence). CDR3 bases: TGTGCCAGTAGCCGACAGGGGTTGACTGAAGCTTTCTTT. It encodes CASSRQGLTEAFF.

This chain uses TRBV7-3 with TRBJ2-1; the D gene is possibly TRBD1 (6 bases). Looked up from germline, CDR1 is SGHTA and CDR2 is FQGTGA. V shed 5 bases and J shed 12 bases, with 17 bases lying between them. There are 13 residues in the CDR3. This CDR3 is CASSTYRDTGQFF. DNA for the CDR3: TGTGCCAGCAGCACTTACAGGGATACTGGGCAGTTCTTC.

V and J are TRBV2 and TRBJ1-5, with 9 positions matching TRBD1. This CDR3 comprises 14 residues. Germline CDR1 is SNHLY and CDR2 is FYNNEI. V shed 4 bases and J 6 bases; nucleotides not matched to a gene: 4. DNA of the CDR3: TGTGCCAGCAGTGGCGGGACAGGGATTCAGCCCCAGCATTTT. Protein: CASSGGTGIQPQHF.

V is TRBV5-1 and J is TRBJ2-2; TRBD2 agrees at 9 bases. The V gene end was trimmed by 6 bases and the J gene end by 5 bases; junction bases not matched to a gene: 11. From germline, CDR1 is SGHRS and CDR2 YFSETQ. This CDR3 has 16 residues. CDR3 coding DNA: TGCGCCAGCACCCCCGGCGGGAGGGGTGGTACCGGGGAGCTGTTTTTT. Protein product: CASTPGGRGGTGELFF.

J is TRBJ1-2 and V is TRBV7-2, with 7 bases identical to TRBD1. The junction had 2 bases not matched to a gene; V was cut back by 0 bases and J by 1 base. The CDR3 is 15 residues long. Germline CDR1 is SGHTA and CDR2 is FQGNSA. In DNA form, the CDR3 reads TGTGCCAGCAGCTTAGCGGGGACAGATAACTATGGCTACACCTTC. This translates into CASSLAGTDNYGYTF.

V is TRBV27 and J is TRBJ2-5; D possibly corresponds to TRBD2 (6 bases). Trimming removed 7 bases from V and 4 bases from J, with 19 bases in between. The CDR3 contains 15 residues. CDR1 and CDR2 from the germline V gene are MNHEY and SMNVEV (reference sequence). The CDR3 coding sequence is TGTGCCAGCACCCTCCGCTGGGGGGTTGGAGAGACCCAGTACTTC. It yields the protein CASTLRWGVGETQYF.

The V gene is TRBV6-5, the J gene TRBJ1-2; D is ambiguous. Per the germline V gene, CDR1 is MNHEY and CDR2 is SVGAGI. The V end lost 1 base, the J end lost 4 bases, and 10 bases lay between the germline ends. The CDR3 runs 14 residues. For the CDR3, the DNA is TGTGCCAGCAGTTACTTCGGGGTGGGCTATGGCTACACCTTC. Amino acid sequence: CASSYFGVGYGYTF.

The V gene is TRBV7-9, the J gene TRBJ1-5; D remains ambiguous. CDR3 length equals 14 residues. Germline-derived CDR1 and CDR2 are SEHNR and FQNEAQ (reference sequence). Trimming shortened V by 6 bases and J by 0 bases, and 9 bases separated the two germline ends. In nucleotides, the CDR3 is TGTGCCAGCAGTGTCGGAGGTAGCAATCAGCCCCAGCATTTT. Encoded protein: CASSVGGSNQPQHF.

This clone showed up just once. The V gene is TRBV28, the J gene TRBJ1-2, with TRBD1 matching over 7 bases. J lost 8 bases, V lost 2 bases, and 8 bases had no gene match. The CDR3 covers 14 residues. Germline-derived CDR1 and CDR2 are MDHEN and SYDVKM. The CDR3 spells CASSLDRELSGYTF. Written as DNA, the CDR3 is TGTGCCAGCAGTTTAGACAGGGAGTTGAGCGGCTACACCTTC.

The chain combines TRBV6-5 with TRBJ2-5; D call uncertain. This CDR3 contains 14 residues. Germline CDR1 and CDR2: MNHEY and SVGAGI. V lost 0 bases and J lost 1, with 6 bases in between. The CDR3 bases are TGTGCCAGCAGTTACTCGGTCAGCCAAGAGACCCAGTACTTC. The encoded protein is CASSYSVSQETQYF.

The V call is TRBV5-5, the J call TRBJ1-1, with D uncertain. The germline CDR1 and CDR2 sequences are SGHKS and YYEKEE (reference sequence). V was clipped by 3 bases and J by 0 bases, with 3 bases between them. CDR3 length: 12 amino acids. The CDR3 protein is CASSSVNTEAFF. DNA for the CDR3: TGTGCCAGCAGCTCCGTGAACACTGAAGCTTTCTTT.

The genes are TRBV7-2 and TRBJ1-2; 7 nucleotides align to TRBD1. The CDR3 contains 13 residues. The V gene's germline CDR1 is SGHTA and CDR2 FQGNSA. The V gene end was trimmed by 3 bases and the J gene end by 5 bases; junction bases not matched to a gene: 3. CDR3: CASSFLTGYGYTF. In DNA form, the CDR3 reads TGTGCCAGCAGCTTCCTGACAGGGTATGGCTACACCTTC.

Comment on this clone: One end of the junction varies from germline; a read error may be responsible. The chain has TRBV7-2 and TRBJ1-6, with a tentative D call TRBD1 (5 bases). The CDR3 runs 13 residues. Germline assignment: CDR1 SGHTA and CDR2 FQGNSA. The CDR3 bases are TGTGCCAGCAGCTTAAGCAGGGATTCACCCCTCCGCTTT. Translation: CASSLSRDSPLRF.

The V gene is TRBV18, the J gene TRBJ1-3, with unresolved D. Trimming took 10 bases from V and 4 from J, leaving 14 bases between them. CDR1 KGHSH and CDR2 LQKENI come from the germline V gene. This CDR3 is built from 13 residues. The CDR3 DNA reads TGTGCCAACCAACTCCCCGCCGGAAACACCATATATTTT. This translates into CANQLPAGNTIYF.

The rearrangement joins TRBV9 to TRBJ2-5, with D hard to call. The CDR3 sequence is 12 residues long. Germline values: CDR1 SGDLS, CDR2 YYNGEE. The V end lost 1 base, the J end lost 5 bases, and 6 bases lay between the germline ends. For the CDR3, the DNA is TGTGCCAGCAGCGTAATCGGGGAGACCCAGTACTTC. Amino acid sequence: CASSVIGETQYF.

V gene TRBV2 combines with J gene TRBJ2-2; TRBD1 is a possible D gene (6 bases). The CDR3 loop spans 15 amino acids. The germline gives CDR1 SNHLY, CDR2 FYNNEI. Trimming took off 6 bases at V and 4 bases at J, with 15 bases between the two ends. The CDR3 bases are TGTGCCAGCAGAAAAGAGACAGGAGTCACCGGGGAGCTGTTTTTT. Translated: CASRKETGVTGELFF.

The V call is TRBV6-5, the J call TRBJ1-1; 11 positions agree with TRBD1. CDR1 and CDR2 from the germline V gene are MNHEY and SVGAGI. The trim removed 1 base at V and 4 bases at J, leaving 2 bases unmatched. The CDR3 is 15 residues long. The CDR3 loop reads CASSYLGTGGTEAFF. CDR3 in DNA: TGTGCCAGCAGTTACTTGGGGACAGGGGGCACTGAAGCTTTCTTT.

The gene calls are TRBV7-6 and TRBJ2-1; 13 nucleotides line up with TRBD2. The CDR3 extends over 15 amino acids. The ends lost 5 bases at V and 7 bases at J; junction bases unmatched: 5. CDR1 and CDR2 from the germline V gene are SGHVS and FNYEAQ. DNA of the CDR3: TGTGCCAGCAGCCCGGGACTAGCGGGACTAAATGAGCAGTTCTTC. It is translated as CASSPGLAGLNEQFF.

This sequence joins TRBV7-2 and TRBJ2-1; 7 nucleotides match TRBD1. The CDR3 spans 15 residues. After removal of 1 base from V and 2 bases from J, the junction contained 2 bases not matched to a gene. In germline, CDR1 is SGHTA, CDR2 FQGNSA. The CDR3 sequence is CASSLGGQTYNEQFF. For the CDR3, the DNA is TGTGCCAGCAGCTTAGGGGGACAGACCTACAATGAGCAGTTCTTC.

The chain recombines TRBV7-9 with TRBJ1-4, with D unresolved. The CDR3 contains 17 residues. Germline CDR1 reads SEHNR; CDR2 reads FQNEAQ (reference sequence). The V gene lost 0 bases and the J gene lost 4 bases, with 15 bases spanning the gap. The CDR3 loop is CASSLAWVEQINEKLFF. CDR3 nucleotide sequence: TGTGCCAGCAGCTTAGCCTGGGTGGAACAGATTAATGAAAAACTGTTTTTT.

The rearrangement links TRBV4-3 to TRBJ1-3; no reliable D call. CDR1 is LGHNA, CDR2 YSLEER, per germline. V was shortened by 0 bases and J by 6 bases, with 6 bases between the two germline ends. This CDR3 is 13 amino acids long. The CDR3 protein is CASSQDGENTIYF. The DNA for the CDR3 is TGCGCCAGCAGCCAAGACGGGGAAAACACCATATATTTT.